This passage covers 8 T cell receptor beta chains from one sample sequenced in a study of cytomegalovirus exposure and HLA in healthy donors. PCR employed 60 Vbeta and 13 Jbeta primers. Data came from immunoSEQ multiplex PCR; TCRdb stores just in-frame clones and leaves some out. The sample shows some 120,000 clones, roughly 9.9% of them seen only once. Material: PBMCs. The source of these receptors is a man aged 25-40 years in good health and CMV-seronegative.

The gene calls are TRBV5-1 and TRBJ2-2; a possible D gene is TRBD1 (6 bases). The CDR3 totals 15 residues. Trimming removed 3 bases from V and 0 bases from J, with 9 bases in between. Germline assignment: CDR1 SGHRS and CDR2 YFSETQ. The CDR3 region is CASSSRTANTGELFF. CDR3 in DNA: TGCGCCAGCAGCTCAAGGACAGCGAACACCGGGGAGCTGTTTTTT.

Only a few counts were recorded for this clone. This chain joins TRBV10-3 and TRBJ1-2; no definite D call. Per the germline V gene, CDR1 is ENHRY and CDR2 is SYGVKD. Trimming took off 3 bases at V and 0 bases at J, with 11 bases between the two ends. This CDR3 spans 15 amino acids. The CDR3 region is CAISDPLAANYGYTF. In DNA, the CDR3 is TGTGCCATCAGTGACCCCTTGGCGGCTAACTATGGCTACACCTTC.

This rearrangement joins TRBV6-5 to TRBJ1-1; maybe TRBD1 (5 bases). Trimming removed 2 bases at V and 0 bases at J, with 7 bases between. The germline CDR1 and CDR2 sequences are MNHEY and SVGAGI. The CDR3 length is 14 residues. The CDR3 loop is CASSYKDMNTEAFF. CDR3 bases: TGTGCCAGCAGTTACAAGGACATGAACACTGAAGCTTTCTTT.

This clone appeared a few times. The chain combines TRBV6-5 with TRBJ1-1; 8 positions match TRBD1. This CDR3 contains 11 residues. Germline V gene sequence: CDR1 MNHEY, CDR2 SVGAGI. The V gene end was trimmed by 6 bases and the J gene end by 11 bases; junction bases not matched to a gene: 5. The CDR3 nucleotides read TGTGCCAGCAGCTCAAACAGGGGGGCTTTCTTT. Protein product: CASSSNRGAFF.

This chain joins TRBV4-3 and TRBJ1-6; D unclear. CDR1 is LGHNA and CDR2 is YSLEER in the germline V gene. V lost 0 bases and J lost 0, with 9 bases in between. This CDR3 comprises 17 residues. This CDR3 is CASSQEAPGSYNSPLHF. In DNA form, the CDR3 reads TGCGCCAGCAGCCAAGAGGCCCCAGGCTCCTATAATTCACCCCTCCACTTT.

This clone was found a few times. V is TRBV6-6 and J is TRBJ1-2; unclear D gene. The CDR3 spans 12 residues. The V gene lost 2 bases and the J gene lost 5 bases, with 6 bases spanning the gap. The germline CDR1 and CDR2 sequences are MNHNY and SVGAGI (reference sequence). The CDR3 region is CASSYAGYGYTF. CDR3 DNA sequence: TGTGCCAGCAGTTACGCAGGTTATGGCTACACCTTC.

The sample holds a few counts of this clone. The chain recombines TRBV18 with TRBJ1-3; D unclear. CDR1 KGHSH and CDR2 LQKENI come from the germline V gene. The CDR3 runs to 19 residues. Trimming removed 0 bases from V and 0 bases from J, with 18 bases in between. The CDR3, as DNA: TGTGCCAGCTCACCACCGAGGAGCGGGTTTACAGTCTCTGGAAACACCATATATTTT. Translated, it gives CASSPPRSGFTVSGNTIYF.

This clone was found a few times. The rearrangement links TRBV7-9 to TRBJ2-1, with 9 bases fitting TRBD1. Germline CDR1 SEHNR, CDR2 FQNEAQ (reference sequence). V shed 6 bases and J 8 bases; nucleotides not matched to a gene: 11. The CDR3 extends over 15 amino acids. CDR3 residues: CASRKPGQGLDEQFF. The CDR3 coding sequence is TGTGCCAGCAGGAAGCCGGGACAGGGACTTGATGAGCAGTTCTTC.